The 31 T cell receptor beta chains listed next were all sequenced from one sample in a study of T cell responses to AZD1222 COVID-19 vaccine (TCRdb year 2021). Library creation used the immunoSEQ multiplex PCR assay. Sourced from immuneACCESS, this table was stored by TCRdb with only in-frame sequences that have V and J called. A share of the clones is absent; for the studies checked, an unresolved V gene accounts for under half, and the remainder has no known explanation. This sample holds some 130,000 clones; about 93% were observed only once. Approximately 7% of the sample is taken by the ten largest. The time point label of this sample denotes: about 28 days (+/-7) after the second vaccine dose. The sample in question was peripheral blood, obtained 28 days after the second AZD1222 dose. These TCRs come from an adult who received the AZD1222 COVID-19 vaccine.

The chain links TRBV4-1 to TRBJ2-3; 12 bases line up with TRBD2. Germline V gene data show CDR1 as MGHRA and CDR2 as YSYEKL. CDR3 length: 18 amino acids. V lost 1 base, J lost 0 bases, and 5 bases stayed unmatched. The chain's CDR3 is CASSQAGLAGPSTDTQYF. The CDR3 DNA sequence: TGCGCCAGCAGCCAAGCGGGACTAGCGGGCCCTAGCACAGATACGCAGTATTTT.

The CDR3 nucleotides are TGTGCCAGCAGTAGTAACTATGGCTACACCTTC. It is translated as CASSSNYGYTF. The chain is built from TRBV28 and TRBJ1-2; unclear D gene. This CDR3 region has 11 residues. Germline values: CDR1 MDHEN, CDR2 SYDVKM. V gave up 5 bases and J gave up 1 base, with 2 bases separating them.

V gene TRBV3-1 (or the pseudogene TRBV3-2) combines with J gene TRBJ2-2; TRBD2 matches 13 bases. Germline values: CDR1 LGHDT, CDR2 YNNKEL (reference sequence). This CDR3 contains 16 residues. Trimming took 5 bases from V and 4 from J; bases not matched to a gene: 4. The CDR3 sequence: CASSTTSGGATGELFF. The CDR3 DNA follows: TGTGCCAGCAGCACCACTAGCGGGGGGGCCACCGGGGAGCTGTTTTTT.

The rearrangement links TRBV12-3 or TRBV12-4 to TRBJ1-4, with unresolved D. V lost 3 bases and J lost 7, with 9 bases in between. The CDR3 spans 13 residues. This chain's CDR3 is CASSFQPLEKLFF. In nucleotides, the CDR3 is TGTGCCAGCAGTTTTCAGCCGCTTGAAAAACTGTTTTTT.

The V call is TRBV10-3, the J call TRBJ1-6; weak D call: TRBD1 (5 bases). The CDR3 spans 16 residues. The germline V gene encodes CDR1 ENHRY and CDR2 SYGVKD. Trimming stripped 2 bases from V and 1 base from J, with 9 bases between. The chain's CDR3 is CAISEQGSSYNSPLHF. In DNA, the CDR3 is TGTGCCATCAGTGAGCAGGGAAGTTCCTATAATTCACCCCTCCACTTT.

The J gene is TRBJ2-7, the V gene TRBV6-5, with 8 bases identical to TRBD1. The V gene's germline CDR1 is MNHEY and CDR2 SVGAGI. This CDR3 comprises 14 residues. The V and J ends lost 6 bases and 0 bases, in that order; junction bases with no gene match: 4. This chain's CDR3 is CASRTGTGSYEQYF. In DNA form, the CDR3 reads TGTGCCAGCAGAACCGGGACAGGCTCCTACGAGCAGTACTTC.

This chain connects TRBV29-1 to TRBJ1-4; no clear D gene. The CDR3 has 12 residues. The germline CDR1 and CDR2 sequences are SQVTM and ANQGSEA. Trimming shortened V by 6 bases and J by 5 bases, and 10 bases separated the two germline ends. This CDR3 reads CSVEIQNEKLFF. The CDR3, as DNA: TGCAGCGTCGAAATACAAAATGAAAAACTGTTTTTT.

The V call is TRBV11-3, the J call TRBJ2-2; D is perhaps TRBD2 (5 bases). CDR1 SGHNT and CDR2 YENEEA come from the germline V gene. This CDR3 has 14 amino acids. V lost 4 bases and J 4 bases, leaving 10 bases between the germline ends. CDR3 residues: CASSSGWGTGELFF. In nucleotides, the CDR3 is TGTGCCAGCAGCTCGGGGTGGGGCACCGGGGAGCTGTTTTTT. Full variable domain (outside the CDR3, taken from reference TRBV11-3 and TRBJ2-2): EAGVVQSPRYKIIEKKQPVAFWCNPISGHNTLYWYLQNLGQGPELLIRYENEEAVDDSQLPKDRFSAERLKGVDSTLKIQPAELGDSAVYLCASSSGWGTGELFFGEGSRLTVL.

V and J are TRBV24-1 and TRBJ2-1, with D possibly matching TRBD2 (5 bases). The CDR3 covers 16 residues. Germline lookup yields CDR1 KGHDR and CDR2 SFDVKD. V was pared by 4 bases and J by 7 bases, with 19 bases between. CDR3 sequence reads: CATSDSDAMGVNEQFF. CDR3 bases: TGTGCCACCAGTGACTCGGACGCGATGGGAGTGAATGAGCAGTTCTTC.

The V gene is TRBV4-3, the J gene TRBJ2-2; perhaps TRBD1 as D (6 bases). The ends were cut back, 1 base at V and 5 bases at J, with 8 bases in the middle. The CDR3 covers 14 residues. Germline values: CDR1 LGHNA, CDR2 YSLEER. The CDR3 DNA is TGCGCCAGCAGCCAAGCAGGGGAGACCGGGGAGCTGTTTTTT. Protein: CASSQAGETGELFF.

The chain uses TRBV5-1 and TRBJ2-7; TRBD1 matches at 8 bases. Germline assignment: CDR1 SGHRS and CDR2 YFSETQ. The CDR3 loop spans 14 amino acids. V trimming: 4 bases; J trimming: 5 bases; junction bases outside the gene matches: 8. The CDR3, as DNA: TGCGCCAGCAGCCCCTTATCAGGGGGCGACGAGCAGTACTTC. This encodes CASSPLSGGDEQYF.

The gene calls are TRBV19 and TRBJ2-1; perhaps D is TRBD1 or TRBD2 (6 bases each). Deletions cut 2 bases from V and 6 bases from J, with 14 bases between. This CDR3 comprises 15 residues. Germline V gene sequence: CDR1 LNHDA, CDR2 SQIVND (reference sequence). The chain's CDR3 is CASSIFGGGPNEQFF. The CDR3 DNA reads TGTGCCAGTAGTATATTTGGAGGGGGACCCAATGAGCAGTTCTTC.

The CDR3 DNA reads TGTGCCAGCAGCCCCGCCTGCGGGGAGCAGTACTTC. Its translation: CASSPACGEQYF. J is TRBJ2-7 and V is TRBV5-6; D may be TRBD2 (5 bases). Germline V gene lookup returns CDR1 SGHDT and CDR2 YYEEEE. CDR3 size: 12 residues. Trimming pared 4 bases from V and 7 bases from J, leaving 12 bases between. The full variable domain, completed using reference TRBV5-6 and TRBJ2-7, is DAGVTQSPTHLIKTRGQQVTLRCSPKSGHDTVSWYQQALGQGPQFIFQYYEEEERQRGNFPDRFSGHQFPNYSSELNVNALLLGDSALYLCASSPACGEQYFGPGTRLTVT.

The chain joins TRBV28 to TRBJ1-1, with D perhaps matching TRBD1 (5 bases). Trimming removed 5 bases at V and 0 bases at J, with 13 bases between. The germline gives CDR1 MDHEN, CDR2 SYDVKM. The CDR3 is made up of 15 amino acids. CDR3 protein: CASSPPGGMNTEAFF. DNA for the CDR3: TGTGCCAGCAGTCCCCCGGGGGGGATGAACACTGAAGCTTTCTTT.

V usage is TRBV27 and J usage is TRBJ1-5, with D maybe TRBD1 (6 bases). Trimming left V 3 bases short and J 1 base short, with 10 bases between. The CDR3 extends over 15 amino acids. The germline V gene encodes CDR1 MNHEY and CDR2 SMNVEV (reference sequence). CDR3 nucleotide sequence: TGTGCCAGCAGTTTCGGGGGGCGCAGCAATCAGCCCCAGCATTTT. This gives the protein CASSFGGRSNQPQHF.

J is TRBJ1-2 and V is TRBV27, with D unresolved. This CDR3 contains 16 residues. CDR1 MNHEY and CDR2 SMNVEV come from the germline V gene (reference sequence). The V gene lost 8 bases and the J gene lost 3 bases, with 22 bases spanning the gap. For the CDR3, the DNA is TGTGCCAGCCGGAACCGAGGGATCAATTCGGACTATGGCTACACCTTC. Translated, it gives CASRNRGINSDYGYTF.

The chain links TRBV27 to TRBJ2-4; D might be TRBD1 or TRBD2, each matching 5 bases. V dropped 5 bases and J dropped 5 bases, with 10 bases sitting between them. The CDR3 has 13 amino acids. Germline V CDR1 and CDR2: MNHEY, SMNVEV (reference sequence). The CDR3 spells CASSEGNQNIQYF. DNA for the CDR3: TGTGCCAGCAGTGAGGGGAACCAAAACATTCAGTACTTC.

This clone was recorded once. This chain links TRBV18 with TRBJ1-5; tentatively, D is TRBD1 (5 bases). Germline CDR1 reads KGHSH; CDR2 reads LQKENI. The V end lost 0 bases, the J end lost 4 bases, and 10 bases lay between the germline ends. This CDR3 is built from 15 residues. This CDR3 is CASSPPSGGNQPQHF. CDR3 DNA sequence: TGTGCCAGCTCACCACCGAGCGGGGGTAATCAGCCCCAGCATTTT.

The rearrangement links TRBV5-4 to TRBJ2-1, with 11 positions matching TRBD2. The J segment lost 3 bases and the V segment lost 3 bases, leaving 8 bases of the junction unmatched. The germline V gene encodes CDR1 SGHNT and CDR2 YYREEE (reference sequence). The CDR3 length is 17 residues. The CDR3 DNA follows: TGTGCCAGCAGCTCGAGCCACGGGACTAGCGGCTACAATGAGCAGTTCTTC. Translation gives CASSSSHGTSGYNEQFF.

This chain connects TRBV30 to TRBJ2-1; D not resolved. CDR1 is GTSNPN and CDR2 is SVGIG in the germline V gene (reference sequence). The CDR3 runs to 13 residues. V was pared by 2 bases and J by 0 bases, with 5 bases between. The CDR3 DNA sequence: TGTGCCTGGAGTCGAACCTCCTACAATGAGCAGTTCTTC. This translates into CAWSRTSYNEQFF.

The DNA for the CDR3 is TGTGCCAGCAGTCCACTCCGGGGGAGGATTCTCGACACCATATATTTT. Amino acid sequence: CASSPLRGRILDTIYF. This sequence joins TRBV27 and TRBJ1-3; the D gene is possibly TRBD1 (5 bases). The CDR3 totals 16 residues. Germline lookup yields CDR1 MNHEY and CDR2 SMNVEV (reference sequence). Trimming removed 5 bases from V and 8 bases from J, with 22 bases in between.

The rearrangement uses TRBV5-1 and TRBJ1-2, with TRBD1 as a possible D gene (5 bases). Per germline, CDR1 SGHRS and CDR2 YFSETQ. Trimming removed 1 base at V and 9 bases at J, with 16 bases between. There are 14 residues in the CDR3. The chain's CDR3 is CASSLTTGMGSYTF. The CDR3 nucleotides read TGCGCCAGCAGCTTGACAACAGGCATGGGAAGCTACACCTTC.

V is TRBV7-9 and J is TRBJ1-1, with 8 bases aligning to TRBD1. The ends lost 7 bases at V and 7 bases at J; junction bases unmatched: 17. The CDR3 has 16 amino acids. In germline, CDR1 is SEHNR, CDR2 FQNEAQ (reference sequence). This CDR3 reads CASNSPPQGARREAFF. The CDR3 bases are TGTGCCAGCAACTCTCCCCCTCAGGGGGCGCGTCGTGAAGCTTTCTTT.

The chain combines TRBV6-1 with TRBJ2-2; 12 nucleotides agree with TRBD2. V dropped 4 bases and J dropped 5; count of bases not matched to a gene: 8. This CDR3 has 17 residues. Germline CDR1 and CDR2: MNHNS and SASEGT. CDR3 nucleotide sequence: TGTGCCAGCAGTGCGACTAGCGGGGGCCCGGGGACCGGGGAGCTGTTTTTT. Its translation is CASSATSGGPGTGELFF.

Here the CDR3 DNA reads TGTGCCAGCAGCCCGGACACTTTGGCGGACACTGAAGCTTTCTTT. Encoded protein: CASSPDTLADTEAFF. The rearrangement uses TRBV7-2 and TRBJ1-1; possibly TRBD1 for D (5 bases). The ends were cut back, 5 bases at V and 3 bases at J, with 16 bases in the middle. Per germline, CDR1 SGHTA and CDR2 FQGNSA. The CDR3 covers 15 residues.

The genes are TRBV4-2 and TRBJ1-4; D ambiguous. Looked up from germline, CDR1 is LGHNA and CDR2 is YNFKEQ. The CDR3 sequence is 16 residues long. V was clipped by 0 bases and J by 2 bases, with 10 bases between them. In DNA, the CDR3 is TGTGCCAGCAGCCAAGATACGAGGGCTACTAATGAAAAACTGTTTTTT. As protein: CASSQDTRATNEKLFF.

This clone has a single count. The chain is built from TRBV4-3 and TRBJ2-3, with 7 bases that match TRBD1. Germline CDR1 is LGHNA and CDR2 is YSLEER. The CDR3 runs to 16 residues. V lost 2 bases to trimming and J lost 0 bases; unmatched junction nucleotides: 5. The CDR3 DNA follows: TGCGCCAGCAGCCAAACCGGGACAGCTAGCACAGATACGCAGTATTTT. It yields the protein CASSQTGTASTDTQYF.

J is TRBJ2-7 and V is TRBV30; 8 nucleotides align to TRBD1. Trimming took 3 bases from V and 2 from J; bases not matched to a gene: 9. Germline assignment: CDR1 GTSNPN and CDR2 SVGIG (reference sequence). This CDR3 spans 15 amino acids. DNA for the CDR3: TGTGCCTGGAGGCGGACCGGGACAGGAACCTACGAGCAGTACTTC. It codes for CAWRRTGTGTYEQYF.

The chain employs TRBV19 and TRBJ1-5, with D perhaps TRBD1 (5 bases). The CDR3 is made up of 15 amino acids. In germline, CDR1 is LNHDA, CDR2 SQIVND (reference sequence). V was cut by 1 base and J by 7 bases, with 14 bases left in between. CDR3: CASSIGEGVRQPQHF. Here the CDR3 DNA reads TGTGCCAGTAGTATAGGTGAAGGGGTGCGGCAGCCCCAGCATTTT.

The chain uses TRBV24-1 and TRBJ1-5, with D possibly being TRBD1 (5 bases). Trimming pared 9 bases from V and 5 bases from J, leaving 16 bases between. This CDR3 region has 14 residues. CDR1 and CDR2 from the germline V gene are KGHDR and SFDVKD. CDR3 coding DNA: TGTGCCACCGGGAGGATCATGGGACATCAGCCCCAGCATTTT. It encodes CATGRIMGHQPQHF.

The V call is TRBV7-2, the J call TRBJ2-3; 10 nucleotides align to TRBD2. Trimming cost V 3 bases and J 2 bases; bases outside gene matches: 8. Germline-derived CDR1 and CDR2 are SGHTA and FQGNSA. The CDR3 runs to 17 residues. The CDR3 spells CASSFSGGAGITDTQYF. CDR3 coding DNA: TGTGCCAGCAGCTTCAGCGGGGGGGCCGGGATCACAGATACGCAGTATTTT.